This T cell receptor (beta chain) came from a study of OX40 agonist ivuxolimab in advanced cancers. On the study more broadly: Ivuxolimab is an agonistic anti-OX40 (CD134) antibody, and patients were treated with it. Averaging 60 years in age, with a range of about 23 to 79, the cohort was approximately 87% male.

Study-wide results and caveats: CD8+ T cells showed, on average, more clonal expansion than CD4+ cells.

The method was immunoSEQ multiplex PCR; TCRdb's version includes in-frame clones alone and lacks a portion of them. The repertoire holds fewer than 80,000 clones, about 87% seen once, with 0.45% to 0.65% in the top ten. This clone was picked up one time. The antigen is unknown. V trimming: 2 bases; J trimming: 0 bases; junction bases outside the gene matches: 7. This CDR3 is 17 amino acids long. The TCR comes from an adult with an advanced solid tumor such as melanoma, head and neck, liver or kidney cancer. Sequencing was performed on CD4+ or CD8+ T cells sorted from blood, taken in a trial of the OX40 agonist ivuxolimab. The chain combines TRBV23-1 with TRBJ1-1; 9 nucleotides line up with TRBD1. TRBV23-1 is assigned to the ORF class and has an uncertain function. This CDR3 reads CASSQGQGMDLNTEAFF. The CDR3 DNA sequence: TGCGCCAGCAGTCAAGGACAGGGGATGGATTTGAACACTGAAGCTTTCTTT.